The rows below give T cell receptor beta chains drawn from one sample of a study of blood T cell repertoires in COVID-19. Produced via immunoSEQ multiplex PCR; TCRdb's table is partial and in-frame only. The table shows a few hundred thousand clones, with 83% occurring only once. The sequencing sample was made of peripheral blood. Receptors were obtained from a man aged 55-75 years who had recovered from COVID-19. CDR3s include the opening cysteine and the closing phenylalanine or tryptophan. The D gene is left open where the match is weak. Rows give clone size only sometimes, using once, few, many, or a class for an expanded clone.

J	V	size	D	DNA	CDR3
TRBJ2-7	TRBV5-4	NA	TRBD2	TGTGCCAGCAGCATCGGGACTAGCGGAACCTACTACGAGCAGTACTTC	CASSIGTSGTYYEQYF
TRBJ1-2	TRBV29-1	NA	NA	TGCAGCGTTGCCGGGACAAACTACACCTTC	CSVAGTNYTF
TRBJ1-2	TRBV5-1	NA	NA	TGCGCCAGCAGGGCTGAGGGAGCTAACTATGGCTACACCTTC	CASRAEGANYGYTF
TRBJ2-7	TRBV18	many	TRBD2	TGTGCCAGCTCACCAGTCGCTAGCGGGAGCGGGAACGAGCAGTACTTC	CASSPVASGSGNEQYF
TRBJ2-5	TRBV5-4	once	NA	TGTGCCAGCAGCTTAAACCTAGGAACAGGAGGGCCCAAGACCCAGTACTTC	CASSLNLGTGGPKTQYF
TRBJ2-7	TRBV6-6	NA	NA	TGTGCCAGCAGCCCAACCGGGTTCTCCTACGAGCAGTACTTC	CASSPTGFSYEQYF
TRBJ2-1	TRBV7-9	NA	TRBD2	TGTGCCAGCAGCATGGCTAGGATTAGCGGGGGTAATGAGCAGTTCTTC	CASSMARISGGNEQFF
TRBJ2-1	TRBV7-9	NA	TRBD2	TGTGCCAGCAGTTCCATAGCGGGGGGGCACTACAATGAGCAGTTCTTC	CASSSIAGGHYNEQFF
TRBJ2-5	TRBV5-6	NA	NA	TGTGCCAGCAGCTTGACGGGGTTAGAGACCCAGTACTTC	CASSLTGLETQYF
TRBJ2-1	TRBV2	NA	TRBD2	TGTGCCAGCAGTGAAGGATGGCGGGAGGACAATGAGCAGTTCTTC	CASSEGWREDNEQFF
TRBJ1-2	TRBV10-3	NA	TRBD1	TGTGCCATCAGTGAGCCGGGACAGGGGGCTTCTGGCTATGGCTACACCTTC	CAISEPGQGASGYGYTF
TRBJ2-1	TRBV5-4	NA	NA	TGTGCCAGCAGCTTGGGTGCTAGCGCCCCCCTGGGCTACAATGAGCAGTTCTTC	CASSLGASAPLGYNEQFF
TRBJ1-2	TRBV7-3	NA	NA	TGTGCCAGCAGCTTAAATCCAACAGGGCTCTATGGCTACACCTTC	CASSLNPTGLYGYTF
TRBJ1-1	TRBV29-1	once	TRBD1	TGCAGCGTCGCTGACAGGGAGCGTGGAGCTTTCTTT	CSVADRERGAFF